This TCR beta chain comes out of a study of blood T cell repertoires in COVID-19 (dated by TCRdb to the early 2020s). About the investigation overall: Samples covering the acute and convalescent phases of COVID-19 were provided by collaborators in the United States, Italy and Spain. The repertoires were released in a freely available public database intended as a resource for research on the immune response to SARS-CoV-2. The samples were drawn from two sources: the first 160 participants of the ongoing ImmuneRACE study, and 950 to 1,500 subjects contributed by 6 global collaborators. Subjects who had been exposed to COVID-19, were actively infected with it, or had recovered from it provided the deeply sampled blood TCRbeta repertoires that made up the dataset. Nearly every sample came with metadata listing a de-identified subject ID, COVID-19 status, age in years and sex. The material from the prospective study consisted of cDNA or gDNA derived from T cells, B-cell-depleted T cells, or PBMCs. Where available, HLA class I and class II types were obtained from metadata supplied by the sample provider rather than from assay-based typing. Results the study describes overall, beyond this receptor: Clinical and demographic metadata were provided uncurated, with the amount varying by source and participant.

For this clone: The target of this receptor is not known. Per-base quality was not reported, and no clone a single base away is much larger than it.

Collaborating institutions collected whole blood in K2EDTA tubes following their own protocols. For TCRbeta analysis, collaborator samples were shipped as frozen whole blood, as isolated PBMCs, or as DNA extracted from either sample type. The immunoSEQ Assay, a bias-controlled multiplex PCR, was used to amplify TCRbeta CDR3 regions from genomic DNA. The original pipeline was this. The number of nucleated cells in each sample was estimated by amplification of reference gene primers within the assay. To quantify the absolute abundance of each unique TCRbeta CDR3 rearrangement, sequence reads were collapsed and filtered. For each sample, productive Simpson clonality was calculated as the square root of Simpson's diversity index over productive rearrangements. TCRdb re-hosts the immuneACCESS table, in-frame sequences only. Its copies lack some clones; in the studies checked, an unresolved V gene accounts for under half of them, and the cause for the rest is not known. The DNA gave D and trimming, while V, J and clone size come from that table. The sample data list around 130,000 clones, and almost 85% of these were observed just once. The top ten clones comprise more than 1.3% of the sample.

As encoded in the germline V gene, CDR1 is SNHLY while CDR2 is FYNNEI. The CDR3 numbers 14 residues from cysteine through phenylalanine. Only the CDR3 part of the read is kept: 42 bases, read in frame from the first base. V loses 2 bases, J loses 5 bases, and the germline ends lie 12 bases apart. This TCR was sampled from a man aged 55 to 69 with acute or convalescent COVID-19. In this chain, TRBV2 is recombined with TRBJ1-2; TRBD1 could be the D gene, as 6 bases match. The material sequenced was peripheral blood. CDR3 region: CASSENRASYGYTF. The DNA is as follows: TGTGCCAGCAGTGAAAACAGGGCGTCGTATGGCTACACCTTC.